The rows below give T cell receptor beta chains drawn from one sample of a study of T cell responses to AZD1222 COVID-19 vaccine. Sequencing was performed with immunoSEQ multiplex PCR; in TCRdb, only in-frame clones are kept and a portion is missing. The table lists some 110,000 clones, around 90% of them singletons. The sample in question was peripheral blood, obtained on day 0 of AZD1222 vaccination. Receptor source: an adult in good health. CDR3s include the opening cysteine and the closing phenylalanine or tryptophan. Each record gives: D gene, clone size, V gene, J gene, CDR3 DNA, CDR3 protein. A D gene is named only where the DNA matches it firmly. Clone size is not always given. Where it is, it says once, few, many or a class for expanded clones.

D: NA
size: NA
V: TRBV5-1
J: TRBJ2-3
DNA: TGCGCCAGCAGGGGCCCTGGGACCACAGATACGCAGTATTTT
CDR3: CASRGPGTTDTQYF

D: NA
size: NA
V: TRBV6-5
J: TRBJ1-1
DNA: TGTGCCAGCAGTTCCCAGAGGGGCAGAACTGAAGCTTTCTTT
CDR3: CASSSQRGRTEAFF

D: NA
size: NA
V: TRBV6-2/TRBV6-3
J: TRBJ1-1
DNA: TGTGCCAGCAGTTACCTGTCCAGGTCCACTGAAGCTTTCTTT
CDR3: CASSYLSRSTEAFF

D: NA
size: NA
V: TRBV5-5
J: TRBJ2-7
DNA: TGTGCCAGCGGGGAGCAGCTCTACGAGCAGTACTTC
CDR3: CASGEQLYEQYF

D: TRBD1
size: NA
V: TRBV6-5
J: TRBJ2-7
DNA: TGTGCCAGCAGGACCGGGACAGGGAAATTAGAGCAGTACTTC
CDR3: CASRTGTGKLEQYF

D: TRBD1
size: NA
V: TRBV10-3
J: TRBJ1-5
DNA: TGTGCCATCAGTCCCGGACAGGGCGGCAATCAGCCCCAGCATTTT
CDR3: CAISPGQGGNQPQHF

D: NA
size: NA
V: TRBV19
J: TRBJ2-1
DNA: TGTGCCAGTAGTTCGGGACTCCTGCTCCACAATGAGCAGTTCTTC
CDR3: CASSSGLLLHNEQFF

D: NA
size: NA
V: TRBV11-2
J: TRBJ2-5
DNA: TGTGCCAGCAGCTTAGATCCCGGAACCCGTTCGGCCCAGTACTTC
CDR3: CASSLDPGTRSAQYF

D: NA
size: NA
V: TRBV24-1
J: TRBJ1-1
DNA: TGTGCCACCAGTGGGGATCTTGACACTGAAGCTTTCTTT
CDR3: CATSGDLDTEAFF

D: TRBD2
size: NA
V: TRBV3-1/TRBV3-2
J: TRBJ2-1
DNA: TGTGCCAGCAGCCAAGATTGGCTAGCGGGTTTTAGCTCCTACAATGAGCAGTTCTTC
CDR3: CASSQDWLAGFSSYNEQFF

D: NA
size: NA
V: TRBV7-9
J: TRBJ2-7
DNA: TGTGCCAGCAGCCTACGGGGAATTGACGAGCAGTACTTC
CDR3: CASSLRGIDEQYF

D: NA
size: few
V: TRBV2
J: TRBJ1-2
DNA: TGTGCCAGCAGTGATAATGGGGAAGTAAGAGGCTACACCTTC
CDR3: CASSDNGEVRGYTF

D: NA
size: NA
V: TRBV19
J: TRBJ2-7
DNA: TGTGCCAGTAGGCCGGGACAAACGACCTACGAGCAGTACTTC
CDR3: CASRPGQTTYEQYF

D: NA
size: NA
V: TRBV7-2
J: TRBJ1-3
DNA: TGTGCCAGCAGCTTAGGTGGGGGTGCTGGCGCTGGAAACACCATATATTTT
CDR3: CASSLGGGAGAGNTIYF

D: TRBD2
size: NA
V: TRBV5-1
J: TRBJ2-1
DNA: TGCGCCAGCAGCTTGTGGGCGGGGGGCTCCTACAATGAGCAGTTCTTC
CDR3: CASSLWAGGSYNEQFF

D: NA
size: once
V: TRBV11-2
J: TRBJ2-3
DNA: TGTGCCAGCAGCTTATCGTTCACAGATACGCAGTATTTT
CDR3: CASSLSFTDTQYF

D: TRBD1
size: NA
V: TRBV29-1
J: TRBJ2-3
DNA: TGCAGCGTCCCGGGACAGGGAACAGATACGCAGTATTTT
CDR3: CSVPGQGTDTQYF